Shown below are 24 T cell receptor beta chains from a single sample sequenced in a study of T cells in localized non-small cell lung cancer. Assay: immunoSEQ multiplex PCR; the TCRdb copy retains only in-frame clones and omits some. This sample has 70,000 to 100,000 clones; around 90% occur once, and the top ten carry about 4%. The input for sequencing was PBMCs, taken before any cancer treatment. These receptors all come from a woman aged 35-70 years with stage II squamous cell lung carcinoma.

The chain is built from TRBV6-5 and TRBJ2-7, with D unclear. Germline CDR1 is MNHEY and CDR2 is SVGAGI. The CDR3 loop spans 14 amino acids. Deletions cut 4 bases from V and 6 bases from J, with 16 bases between. The CDR3 region has the DNA TGTGCCAGCAGTTGGAAGGGCCAGATGAGCGAGCAGTACTTC. This sequence encodes CASSWKGQMSEQYF.

J is TRBJ2-5 and V is TRBV6-1, with 7 bases fitting TRBD1. The J call is doubtful: the DNA matches TRBJ2-7 better. The germline gives CDR1 MNHNS, CDR2 SASEGT. The CDR3 is made up of 14 amino acids. The CDR3 coding sequence is TGTGCCAGCAGGAACTGGGACAGAGCCTACGAGCAGTACTTC. It codes for CASRNWDRAYEQYF.

This clone was detected once. The gene calls are TRBV7-9 and TRBJ1-2, with D hard to call. Germline V gives CDR1 SEHNR, CDR2 FQNEAQ (reference sequence). The CDR3 runs to 14 residues. Trimming stripped 5 bases from V and 4 bases from J, with 14 bases between. The CDR3 DNA reads as TGTGCCAGCAGCCCCGAACAGAAATCCTATGGCTACACCTTC. It yields the protein CASSPEQKSYGYTF.

A single count supports this clone. This sequence joins TRBV7-8 and TRBJ1-1; D is unresolved. This CDR3 has 16 amino acids. Trimming left V 1 base short and J 0 bases short, with 12 bases between. Germline CDR1 SGHVS, CDR2 FQNEAQ. The CDR3 is CASSLEGRTMNTEAFF. In DNA, the CDR3 is TGTGCCAGCAGCTTAGAAGGGAGAACGATGAACACTGAAGCTTTCTTT.

This clone was detected once. The V and J genes are TRBV5-1 and TRBJ1-2, with unresolved D. V lost 3 bases and J lost 0, with 18 bases in between. The length of the CDR3 is 17 residues. From germline, CDR1 is SGHRS and CDR2 YFSETQ. The CDR3 protein is CASSSEWTQKANYGYTF. The CDR3 nucleotides are TGCGCCAGCAGCTCGGAGTGGACCCAAAAAGCTAACTATGGCTACACCTTC.

This clone was recorded once. The rearrangement links TRBV5-1 to TRBJ2-6, with unresolved D. Germline V gene lookup returns CDR1 SGHRS and CDR2 YFSETQ. V dropped 5 bases and J dropped 0 bases, with 9 bases sitting between them. The CDR3 covers 15 residues. Here the CDR3 reads CASSFTASGANVLTF. CDR3 nucleotide sequence: TGCGCCAGCAGTTTTACGGCCTCTGGGGCCAACGTCCTGACTTTC. The full variable domain, in which reference TRBV5-1 and TRBJ2-6 provide the parts outside the CDR3, is KAGVTQTPRYLIKTRGQQVTLSCSPISGHRSVSWYQQTPGQGLQFLFEYFSETQRNKGNFPGRFSGRQFSNSRSEMNVSTLELGDSALYLCASSFTASGANVLTFGAGSRLTVL.

V is TRBV7-2 and J is TRBJ1-1; TRBD1 agrees at 7 bases. There are 12 residues in the CDR3. In germline, CDR1 is SGHTA, CDR2 FQGNSA. Trimming cost V 5 bases and J 8 bases; bases outside gene matches: 5. Here the CDR3 reads CASSADRAEAFF. The CDR3 nucleotides read TGTGCCAGCAGCGCCGACAGGGCAGAAGCTTTCTTT.

This clone was detected once. The chain carries TRBV7-9 and TRBJ1-2, with D uncertain. This CDR3 has 14 amino acids. CDR1 is SEHNR, CDR2 FQNEAQ, per germline (reference sequence). The V end was cut by 5 bases, the J end by 4 bases, with 14 bases between. CDR3 sequence reads: CASSDGEPTYGYTF. The CDR3 coding sequence is TGTGCCAGCAGCGACGGGGAGCCTACCTATGGCTACACCTTC.

This clone was picked up one time. V usage is TRBV20-1 and J usage is TRBJ1-2, with D hard to call. This CDR3 contains 11 residues. Trimming stripped 4 bases from V and 6 bases from J, with 9 bases between. Germline CDR1 is DFQATT and CDR2 is SNEGSKA (reference sequence). The CDR3 DNA follows: TGCAGTGCTATCCGGGATGATGGCTACACCTTC. It codes for CSAIRDDGYTF.

The V call is TRBV10-3, the J call TRBJ1-5; D is unresolved. CDR3 length: 13 residues. V dropped 4 bases and J dropped 0 bases, with 4 bases sitting between them. The germline V gene encodes CDR1 ENHRY and CDR2 SYGVKD. The DNA for the CDR3 is TGTGCCATCAGTGTGGGTAGCAATCAGCCCCAGCATTTT. Translation gives CAISVGSNQPQHF.

The V and J genes are TRBV21-1 and TRBJ2-3; the table's D gene call, TRBD2, was not cross checked with the DNA. TRBV21-1 is marked as a pseudogene. CDR3 length: 17 residues. This CDR3 is CASTAKSLAGSTDTQYF. Written as DNA, the CDR3 is TGTGCCAGCACCGCTAAATCCCTAGCGGGGAGCACAGATACGCAGTATTTT.

This clone showed up just once. At the DNA level, this CDR3 is encoded by other sequences in the same sample as well. The chain links TRBV30 to TRBJ1-1; tentatively, D is TRBD1 (6 bases). Looked up from germline, CDR1 is GTSNPN and CDR2 is SVGIG (reference sequence). Trimming removed 2 bases from V and 1 base from J, with 8 bases in between. The CDR3 runs to 13 residues. CDR3 loop: CAWSPRGNTEAFF. The CDR3 DNA is TGTGCCTGGAGTCCCAGGGGGAACACTGAAGCTTTCTTT.

V is TRBV18 and J is TRBJ2-2; the match to TRBD1 covers 7 bases. This CDR3 has 15 amino acids. V lost 5 bases to trimming and J lost 7 bases; unmatched junction nucleotides: 10. The germline CDR1 and CDR2 sequences are KGHSH and LQKENI. In DNA, the CDR3 is TGTGCCAGCTCAGGAGCCCTCCCAGGGGGCGGGGAGCTGTTTTTT. Its protein is CASSGALPGGGELFF.

The chain joins TRBV11-2 to TRBJ2-1; tentatively, D is TRBD1 or TRBD2 (5 bases each). CDR3 size: 14 residues. V lost 4 bases to trimming and J lost 10 bases, with 17 bases between them. Germline assignment: CDR1 SGHAT and CDR2 FQNNGV. CDR3 coding DNA: TGTGCCAGCAGCTACGGGACCATGGATAGAGAGCAGTTCTTC. Its translation is CASSYGTMDREQFF.

The rearrangement links TRBV11-2 to TRBJ1-1; D gene uncertain. CDR3 size: 11 residues. Germline CDR1 reads SGHAT; CDR2 reads FQNNGV. Trimming took 3 bases from V and 4 from J, leaving 3 bases between them. As DNA, the CDR3 is TGTGCCAGCAGCTTTTCCACTGAAGCTTTCTTT. It codes for CASSFSTEAFF.

A word on this clone: Its ends do not fully match the called genes, so a read error is possible. V and J are TRBV4-1 and TRBJ1-3, with a weak D call TRBD1 (5 bases). CDR3 size: 16 residues. From germline, CDR1 is MGHRA and CDR2 YSYEKL. The CDR3, as DNA: TGCGCCAGCAGCAAAGAGGAGGGGTTCACTGGAAACACCATATATTTT. It is translated as CASSKEEGFTGNTIYF.

The chain joins TRBV5-1 to TRBJ2-7; D perhaps matches TRBD1 (5 bases). The CDR3 is 14 amino acids. The germline gives CDR1 SGHRS, CDR2 YFSETQ. Trimming stripped 0 bases from V and 5 bases from J, with 12 bases between. The DNA for the CDR3 is TGCGCCAGCAGCTTGGCGCAGGGCTGGAACGAGCAGTACTTC. Protein product: CASSLAQGWNEQYF.

The chain combines TRBV2 with TRBJ2-5; TRBD2 matches 9 bases. Trimming cost V 7 bases and J 3 bases; bases outside gene matches: 3. Germline V CDR1 and CDR2: SNHLY, FYNNEI. CDR3 length equals 13 residues. The CDR3 DNA is TGTGCCAGCAAGGGCGGGAGGGAAGAGACCCAGTACTTC. This translates into CASKGGREETQYF. Complete variable domain (other parts from reference TRBV2 and TRBJ2-5): EPEVTQTPSHQVTQMGQEVILRCVPISNHLYFYWYRQILGQKVEFLVSFYNNEISEKSEIFDDQFSVERPDGSNFTLKIRSTKLEDSAMYFCASKGGREETQYFGPGTRLLVL.

The chain uses TRBV11-3 and TRBJ1-1, with D perhaps matching TRBD1 (5 bases). This CDR3 is built from 13 residues. The V end was cut by 4 bases, the J end by 7 bases, with 13 bases between. The germline gives CDR1 SGHNT, CDR2 YENEEA. This chain's CDR3 is CASSSIGQGEAFF. In nucleotides, the CDR3 is TGTGCCAGCAGCTCGATAGGGCAGGGTGAAGCTTTCTTT. Variable domain in full (rest from reference TRBV11-3 and TRBJ1-1): EAGVVQSPRYKIIEKKQPVAFWCNPISGHNTLYWYLQNLGQGPELLIRYENEEAVDDSQLPKDRFSAERLKGVDSTLKIQPAELGDSAVYLCASSSIGQGEAFFGQGTRLTVV.

Written as DNA, the CDR3 is TGTGCCAGCAGCGAACGACAGGGTTTTCATGAGCAGTTCTTC. It is translated as CASSERQGFHEQFF. The V gene is TRBV9, the J gene TRBJ2-1; TRBD1 agrees at 7 bases. The V and J ends lost 3 bases and 8 bases, in that order; junction bases with no gene match: 8. The CDR3 covers 14 residues. Per germline, CDR1 SGDLS and CDR2 YYNGEE.

Comments on this clone: Other DNA sequences in this specimen translate into the identical CDR3. The chain employs TRBV5-4 and TRBJ1-1, with D hard to call. Germline lookup yields CDR1 SGHNT and CDR2 YYREEE (reference sequence). Trimming pared 4 bases from V and 0 bases from J, leaving 13 bases between. The CDR3 loop spans 15 amino acids. CDR3 in amino acids: CASSLVGGMNTEAFF. CDR3 in DNA: TGTGCCAGCAGCCTAGTCGGAGGGATGAACACTGAAGCTTTCTTT.

The J gene is TRBJ1-4, the V gene TRBV12-5, with a tentative D call TRBD1 (6 bases). CDR3 length: 15 residues. The germline V and J ends were trimmed by 5 bases and 2 bases, with 12 bases remaining between them. CDR1 LGHNT and CDR2 FRNRAP come from the germline V gene. Here the CDR3 DNA reads TGTGCTAGTGGTCCAGGGGCGGTCACTAATGAAAAACTGTTTTTT. Protein sequence: CASGPGAVTNEKLFF.

The chain recombines TRBV10-2 with TRBJ2-5; the D gene is possibly TRBD1 (5 bases). CDR3 length equals 12 residues. CDR1 and CDR2 (germline): WSHSY, SAAADI. Trimming removed 6 bases from V and 2 bases from J, with 7 bases in between. The CDR3 DNA reads as TGCGCCAGCAGAAGGGGACAAGAGACCCAGTACTTC. This gives the protein CASRRGQETQYF.

The CDR3 is CAVDVNSANTGELFF. CDR3 nucleotide sequence: TGTGCCGTCGACGTAAACAGTGCGAACACCGGGGAGCTGTTTTTT. The chain joins TRBV7-9 to TRBJ2-2; the D is unclear. This CDR3 has 15 amino acids. Per the germline V gene, CDR1 is SEHNR and CDR2 is FQNEAQ (reference sequence). The V end was cut by 11 bases, the J end by 0 bases, with 16 bases between.